Listed here is a single T cell receptor beta chain. This clonotype was found many times. Its antigen remains unidentified. No clone much larger than this one lies a single base away; base qualities are absent. Per the germline V gene, SQVTM is the CDR1 and ANQGSEA is the CDR2. The CDR3 starts with the cysteine, ends with the phenylalanine, and has 13 residues. The read is trimmed to its CDR3 DNA, 39 bases read in frame from base 1. V loses 5 bases, J loses 5 bases, and the germline ends lie 12 bases apart. This record belongs to a study of human T cells and chemical hapten exposure (dated by TCRdb to the early 2020s). A note on the overall study: For sensitization, 2% DPC in acetone was applied to a 2 cm by 2 cm area of upper inner arm skin. Throughout the roughly 24-week study period, patients were also given weekly therapeutic DPC doses on the scalp. In alopecia patients, the study followed how the peripheral blood TCR repertoire changed in vivo over primary and secondary sensitization to diphenylcyclopropenone (DPC), a hapten. Libraries were combined into a pool for sequencing, and differences in TCR yield between samples came mainly from small differences in library volumes within the pool. The patient cohort, mostly female, included alopecia areata with under or over 50% scalp involvement, alopecia totalis and alopecia universalis. Blood samples were taken from patients before sensitization (week 0) and then at 2, 6 and about 24 weeks after DPC sensitization. Patch tests used Finn chambers with 0.01% DPC on the upper back, scored after 6 days by International Contact Dermatitis Research Group standards. Around 29 alopecia patients provided blood for TCR sequencing at one to four time points (pre-sensitization, 2, 6 and 24 weeks). The full study reports these points: Significantly more large CDR3 similarity clusters were formed by expanded TCRs than by pre-sensitization or healthy control sets, consistent with antigen-driven responses. Repeated subsampling changed both the strength of the expansion versus patch-test correlation and the threshold at which the correlation became significant. Because all patients had alopecia, a presumed autoimmune disease, the immune response of the patients might differ from that of healthy individuals. A positive correlation was found between the number of PT1 expanded TCRs and patch test score, with significance reached at thresholds 8, 16 and 32 but not 4. No change with DPC sensitization was found in the number of TCRs above 1 in 1000 frequency, and no evidence of global repertoire structure alterations was found.

The sample's time point label is to be understood as: pre-sensitization, week 0. In the paper's terms, the treatment or condition label means: therapeutic diphenylcyclopropenone sensitization with weekly scalp DPC. At each patch-test visit, blood was drawn before the patch test was applied. Eligible patients were aged 18 to 70, diagnosed with alopecia, deemed suitable for DPC therapy, and excluded if pregnant. Unfractionated whole blood was collected in Tempus Blood RNA tubes, and total RNA was extracted from that blood. Library preparation used RACE. Instrument used: NextSeq 500. During library preparation, unique molecular identifiers were attached to individual cDNA molecules so that TCRs could be counted quantitatively and reproducibly. Both TCR alpha and TCR beta chains were sequenced from each blood RNA sample. The paper's processing steps were these. A median of approximately 100,000 TCRs per sample was observed, with a range of roughly 23,224 to 750,000. V, J and CDR3 annotation of the TCR reads was carried out using the Decombinator software suite. Every sample was subsampled to the same number of TCRs (28,000) for the PS versus PT1 abundance plots. Expanded TCRs were defined as absent before sensitization and observed at least eight times at the 2-week time point. Starting from the raw public reads, TCRdb applied fastp trimming at Q25, assembled clones with MiXCR and retained in-frame beta chains. All rows with the same CDR3 protein become a single entry with the most common DNA and genes. Clone size and V and J calls follow TCRdb, not the original study. For this sample the table gives a few hundred thousand distinct CDR3 sequences, of which 5.5% were detected only once. The ten largest clonotypes hold about 8.2% of the sample.

The sequences come from whole blood, collected in connection with sensitization to the hapten diphenylcyclopropenone (DPC). The clonotype comes from a woman aged 18-29 years with alopecia areata. Some clones in this sample may be carry-over from other donors' samples. The receptor chain draws on TRBV29-1 and TRBJ1-4, and TRBD1 may be the D gene, going by 5 matching bases. The CDR3 in this case is CSVQRQSNEKLFF. The bases read TGCAGCGTTCAAAGACAGTCAAATGAAAAACTGTTTTTT. Outside the CDR3, residues come from the reference TRBV29-1 and TRBJ1-4 proteins, so the full variable domain is: SAVISQKPSRDICQRGTSLTIQCQVDSQVTMMFWYRQQPGQSLTLIATANQGSEATYESGFVIDKFPISRPNLTFSTLTVSNMSPEDSSIYLCSVQRQSNEKLFFGSGTQLSVL.